The 30 T cell receptor beta chains below were found in one sample sequenced in a study of T cell changes during pregnancy in multiple sclerosis. Profiling relied on immunoSEQ multiplex PCR, and the TCRdb table lists in-frame clones only, not all of them. This sample has 69,000 or so clones, with about nine tenths found just once. The sequences come from peripheral blood, collected in the third trimester of pregnancy. These receptors were obtained from a female donor with multiple sclerosis, enrolled in a pregnancy study.

The chain recombines TRBV18 with TRBJ2-5, with 7 bases lining up with TRBD1. Trimming removed 4 bases from V and 2 bases from J; junction bases left unmatched: 4. CDR1 and CDR2 (germline): KGHSH, LQKENI. The CDR3 is 14 residues long. As DNA, the CDR3 is TGTGCCAGCTCACGAGACAGGGTTCAAGAGACCCAGTACTTC. It encodes CASSRDRVQETQYF.

The rearrangement links TRBV6-5 to TRBJ1-5; 7 bases line up with TRBD1. The CDR3 runs 14 residues. The V gene's germline CDR1 is MNHEY and CDR2 SVGAGI. After removal of 2 bases from V and 6 bases from J, the junction contained 4 bases not matched to a gene. CDR3 coding DNA: TGTGCCAGCAGTTACGGGGCAGGGGGTCAGCCCCAGCATTTT. Translation: CASSYGAGGQPQHF.

The chain uses TRBV19 and TRBJ1-1, with a weak D call TRBD1 (5 bases). The germline gives CDR1 LNHDA, CDR2 SQIVND (reference sequence). The CDR3 totals 15 residues. V lost 5 bases and J lost 2, with 15 bases in between. The CDR3 spells CASSVPAGVNTEAFF. CDR3 coding DNA: TGTGCCAGTAGTGTCCCGGCGGGGGTCAACACTGAAGCTTTCTTT.

The chain carries TRBV6-1 and TRBJ1-2; 7 nucleotides agree with TRBD1. Germline V lookup: CDR1 MNHNS, CDR2 SASEGT. Trimming took 1 base from V and 0 from J; bases not matched to a gene: 5. This CDR3 contains 16 residues. CDR3 DNA sequence: TGTGCCAGCAGTGAAGGAGGGGGCAGACCTAACTATGGCTACACCTTC. Protein: CASSEGGGRPNYGYTF.

The chain links TRBV19 to TRBJ1-5; possibly TRBD1 for D (6 bases). The length of the CDR3 is 15 residues. Germline values: CDR1 LNHDA, CDR2 SQIVND (reference sequence). Trimming stripped 11 bases from V and 0 bases from J, with 17 bases between. CDR3 loop: CASNPDSYSNQPQHF. The CDR3 DNA is TGTGCCTCCAATCCGGACAGTTATAGCAATCAGCCCCAGCATTTT. Variable domain in full (rest from reference TRBV19 and TRBJ1-5): DGGITQSPKYLFRKEGQNVTLSCEQNLNHDAMYWYRQDPGQGLRLIYYSQIVNDFQKGDIAEGYSVSREKKESFPLTVTSAQKNPTAFYLCASNPDSYSNQPQHFGDGTRLSIL.

The J gene is TRBJ2-7, the V gene TRBV10-1; 7 nucleotides match TRBD1. Germline V lookup: CDR1 WNHNN, CDR2 SYGVQD (reference sequence). V gave up 3 bases and J gave up 6 bases; unmatched junction bases: 11. The CDR3 has 15 amino acids. CDR3 region: CASSDETGWIGEQYF. The CDR3 nucleotides are TGCGCCAGCAGTGATGAGACAGGGTGGATCGGCGAGCAGTACTTC.

The rearrangement joins TRBV7-2 to TRBJ2-4; D remains unclear. The V end was cut by 3 bases, the J end by 1 base, with 7 bases between. This CDR3 comprises 14 residues. Germline values: CDR1 SGHTA, CDR2 FQGNSA. The CDR3 region is CASSFSIAKNIQYF. The CDR3, as DNA: TGTGCCAGCAGCTTCAGTATTGCCAAAAACATTCAGTACTTC.

The rearrangement links TRBV12-5 to TRBJ1-4, with D unclear. This CDR3 is built from 14 residues. From germline, CDR1 is LGHNT and CDR2 FRNRAP. V lost 0 bases and J 8 bases, leaving 10 bases between the germline ends. This CDR3 reads CASGLVNLGEKLFF. Written as DNA, the CDR3 is TGTGCTAGTGGTTTGGTGAATCTCGGGGAAAAACTGTTTTTT.

The CDR3 spells CASSYSSYHEQYF. The CDR3 coding sequence is TGTGCCAGCAGTTACAGTAGTTACCACGAGCAGTACTTC. V gene TRBV6-5 combines with J gene TRBJ2-7; D ambiguous. Germline V gene sequence: CDR1 MNHEY, CDR2 SVGAGI. V lost 2 bases and J 5 bases, leaving 10 bases between the germline ends. The CDR3 is 13 amino acids.

Written as DNA, the CDR3 is TGTGCCACCAGCAGAGAATCGGCGGGGGTGAGCTCCTACAATGAGCAGTTCTTC. The encoded protein is CATSRESAGVSSYNEQFF. This sequence joins TRBV15 and TRBJ2-1; 7 nucleotides match TRBD2. J gave up 0 bases and V 0 bases, and 8 bases lay outside the gene matches. Germline assignment: CDR1 LNHNV and CDR2 YYDKDF (reference sequence). The CDR3 spans 18 residues. The full variable domain, with the rest looked up from reference TRBV15 and TRBJ2-1, is DAMVIQNPRYQVTQFGKPVTLSCSQTLNHNVMYWYQQKSSQAPKLLFHYYDKDFNNEADTPDNFQSRRPNTSFCFLDIRSPGLGDTAMYLCATSRESAGVSSYNEQFFGPGTRLTVL.

This chain joins TRBV6-1 and TRBJ1-5, with D possibly being TRBD1 (5 bases). V lost 2 bases and J lost 4, with 15 bases in between. Germline assignment: CDR1 MNHNS and CDR2 SASEGT. This CDR3 contains 16 residues. In nucleotides, the CDR3 is TGTGCCAGCAGTGAAAGCCAGGGCTTTTGGAATCAGCCCCAGCATTTT. Its protein product is CASSESQGFWNQPQHF.

DNA for the CDR3: TGTGCCTGGAGTGTACCCTGGACAGGGTTTGGTACTAATGAAAAACTGTTTTTT. This translates into CAWSVPWTGFGTNEKLFF. The chain uses TRBV30 and TRBJ1-4, with 8 nucleotides matching TRBD1. With V trimmed by 0 bases and J by 2 bases, 11 bases remained unmatched. The CDR3 contains 18 residues. Germline V CDR1 and CDR2: GTSNPN, SVGIG (reference sequence).

CDR3 nucleotide sequence: TGTGCCAGCAGCTTAAGCGGGGGCAATCAGCCCCAGCATTTT. Translated: CASSLSGGNQPQHF. The gene calls are TRBV7-9 and TRBJ1-5; no definite D call. Germline CDR1 is SEHNR and CDR2 is FQNEAQ (reference sequence). The CDR3 runs 14 residues. V shed 2 bases and J shed 2 bases, with 7 bases lying between them.

The chain joins TRBV5-6 to TRBJ2-1; TRBD1 aligns across 8 bases. The V and J ends lost 5 bases and 7 bases, in that order; junction bases with no gene match: 14. The germline CDR1 and CDR2 sequences are SGHDT and YYEEEE. The CDR3 is made up of 16 amino acids. CDR3 region: CASSRSRDRWWNEQFF. The DNA of the CDR3 is TGTGCCAGCAGTCGCAGTCGGGACAGGTGGTGGAATGAGCAGTTCTTC.

This chain uses TRBV23-1 with TRBJ2-6, with D perhaps TRBD2 (6 bases). TRBV23-1 is designated an ORF whose function remains uncertain. Trimming took 7 bases from V and 1 from J, leaving 23 bases between them. There are 19 residues in the CDR3. In DNA, the CDR3 is TGCGCCAGCAAAACACGGGACTTTCAACCTCCTTCTGGGGCCAACGTCCTGACTTTC. Amino acids: CASKTRDFQPPSGANVLTF.

V gene TRBV5-5 combines with J gene TRBJ1-1; D may be TRBD1 (5 bases). The germline V and J ends were trimmed by 0 bases and 0 bases, with 9 bases remaining between them. Per germline, CDR1 SGHKS and CDR2 YYEKEE (reference sequence). The CDR3 has 15 amino acids. This CDR3 is CASSLVGGMNTEAFF. Written as DNA, the CDR3 is TGTGCCAGCAGCTTGGTGGGGGGTATGAACACTGAAGCTTTCTTT.

The rearrangement links TRBV6-1 to TRBJ2-5; TRBD1 matches at 9 bases. CDR1 and CDR2 (germline): MNHNS, SASEGT. CDR3 length: 15 residues. The V and J ends lost 5 bases and 9 bases, in that order; junction bases with no gene match: 13. The CDR3 nucleotides read TGTGCCAGCAGTCCGACCCGACAGGGGGGTACGTCCCAGTACTTC. Translated: CASSPTRQGGTSQYF.

This clone was recorded at least ten times. The chain employs TRBV6-1 and TRBJ1-5; D call uncertain. CDR1 is MNHNS, CDR2 SASEGT, per germline. V was clipped by 5 bases and J by 6 bases, with 14 bases between them. CDR3 length: 14 residues. CDR3 nucleotide sequence: TGTGCCAGCAGTAGGAGGGTTCAAGGTCAGCCCCAGCATTTT. It codes for CASSRRVQGQPQHF.

For this clone: Other DNA sequences in this specimen translate into the identical CDR3. This chain connects TRBV5-1 to TRBJ1-1; D remains ambiguous. This CDR3 has 14 residues. Trimming shortened V by 0 bases and J by 4 bases, and 10 bases separated the two germline ends. Germline V gene lookup returns CDR1 SGHRS and CDR2 YFSETQ. This CDR3 is CASSLGGGSTEAFF. The CDR3 coding sequence is TGCGCCAGCAGCTTGGGAGGTGGGAGCACTGAAGCTTTCTTT. Looking up the rest from reference TRBV5-1 and TRBJ1-1 gives the full variable domain: KAGVTQTPRYLIKTRGQQVTLSCSPISGHRSVSWYQQTPGQGLQFLFEYFSETQRNKGNFPGRFSGRQFSNSRSEMNVSTLELGDSALYLCASSLGGGSTEAFFGQGTRLTVV.

The genes are TRBV7-8 and TRBJ2-3; 7 bases fit TRBD2. Germline lookup yields CDR1 SGHVS and CDR2 FQNEAQ. Losses at the gene ends were 1 base for V and 4 bases for J; bases not matched to a gene: 11. This CDR3 has 17 amino acids. The CDR3 coding sequence is TGTGCCAGCAGCTTAGGGGGTGGGGGAGGGCGTGCAGATACGCAGTATTTT. It specifies CASSLGGGGGRADTQYF.

The chain links TRBV7-3 to TRBJ2-2, with D possibly being TRBD2 (5 bases). Trimming shortened V by 2 bases and J by 6 bases, and 10 bases separated the two germline ends. Germline loops: CDR1 SGHTA, CDR2 FQGTGA. The CDR3 consists of 14 residues. For the CDR3, the DNA is TGTGCCAGCAGCTTATTAATCGGGGCCGGGGAGCTGTTTTTT. Protein sequence: CASSLLIGAGELFF.

The chain employs TRBV13 and TRBJ1-1; D remains unclear. V was pared by 1 base and J by 0 bases, with 9 bases between. The CDR3 has 15 amino acids. Germline V gene lookup returns CDR1 PRHDT and CDR2 FYEKMQ (reference sequence). CDR3 amino acids: CASSLVSNLNTEAFF. CDR3 nucleotides: TGTGCCAGCAGCTTAGTTTCTAACTTGAACACTGAAGCTTTCTTT. The variable domain in full, completed from reference TRBV13 and TRBJ1-1, reads AAGVIQSPRHLIKEKRETATLKCYPIPRHDTVYWYQQGPGQDPQFLISFYEKMQSDKGSIPDRFSAQQFSDYHSELNMSSLELGDSALYFCASSLVSNLNTEAFFGQGTRLTVV.

In its sample, this clone was seen a few times. V is TRBV7-6 and J is TRBJ1-6, with D possibly being TRBD1 (6 bases). CDR3 length: 16 amino acids. V was shortened by 1 base and J by 9 bases, with 16 bases between the two germline ends. Germline CDR1 reads SGHVS; CDR2 reads FNYEAQ. The CDR3 sequence: CASSLVSGRGVSPLHF. In DNA, the CDR3 is TGTGCCAGCAGCTTAGTCTCAGGCAGGGGAGTTTCACCCCTCCACTTT.

This chain's CDR3 is CASSLRGGGETQYF. The CDR3 DNA sequence: TGCGCCAGCAGCTTGAGGGGGGGAGGTGAGACCCAGTACTTC. The chain joins TRBV5-1 to TRBJ2-5, with a tentative D call TRBD2 (7 bases). The V gene lost 1 base and the J gene lost 5 bases, with 12 bases spanning the gap. Germline V gene lookup returns CDR1 SGHRS and CDR2 YFSETQ. There are 14 residues in the CDR3.

The CDR3 nucleotides are TGTGCCAGCGCAACCATTATAGCGGGGGCCCACGAGCAGTACTTC. Its translation is CASATIIAGAHEQYF. The V and J genes are TRBV11-2 and TRBJ2-7, with TRBD2 matching 9 bases. The germline V gene has CDR1 SGHAT and CDR2 FQNNGV. The V gene end was trimmed by 8 bases and the J gene end by 5 bases; junction bases not matched to a gene: 13. The CDR3 consists of 15 residues.

This chain links TRBV7-2 with TRBJ1-1, with D unclear. This CDR3 region has 14 residues. The V end lost 0 bases, the J end lost 1 base, and 6 bases lay between the germline ends. From germline, CDR1 is SGHTA and CDR2 FQGNSA. Written as DNA, the CDR3 is TGTGCCAGCAGCTTAGCAGCAGGGAACACTGAAGCTTTCTTT. It translates to CASSLAAGNTEAFF.

The chain couples TRBV28 to TRBJ2-7; 8 nucleotides line up with TRBD1. Germline CDR1 is MDHEN and CDR2 is SYDVKM. This CDR3 is 15 amino acids long. V lost 5 bases and J lost 5; bases outside the gene matches: 11. The CDR3 here is CASSPGTGVPNEQYF. CDR3 in DNA: TGTGCCAGCAGTCCCGGGACAGGTGTACCGAACGAGCAGTACTTC.

In nucleotides, the CDR3 is TGTGCCAGCAGTCCCGGAAAGGCGGGGCGAGAGACCCAGTACTTC. It specifies CASSPGKAGRETQYF. The genes are TRBV6-1 and TRBJ2-5; TRBD2 is a possible D gene (6 bases). The CDR3 loop spans 15 amino acids. Germline V CDR1 and CDR2: MNHNS, SASEGT. V was pared by 5 bases and J by 4 bases, with 17 bases between.

The CDR3 region has the DNA TGTGCTAGTGGTTTCGGGTTCGACGAGCAGTACTTC. This gives the protein CASGFGFDEQYF. The chain has TRBV12-5 and TRBJ2-7; D gene uncertain. The CDR3 length is 12 residues. Germline CDR1 LGHNT, CDR2 FRNRAP. Deletions cut 3 bases from V and 5 bases from J, with 8 bases between.

Regarding this clone: At one end, the junction sequence differs from germline, possibly due to a read error. The gene calls are TRBV7-9 and TRBJ2-5, with 11 bases that match TRBD2. CDR3 length: 15 amino acids. Germline loops: CDR1 SEHNR, CDR2 FQNEAQ (reference sequence). The CDR3: CASSLLAGGQGTQYF. DNA for the CDR3: TGTGCCAGCAGCTTACTAGCGGGGGGTCAAGGGACCCAGTACTTC.